These 17 T cell receptor beta chains were all obtained from the same sample, sequenced in a study of beta chain features in type 1 diabetes. Expressed TCRB transcripts got sequenced, as all isolated RNA was reverse transcribed. Libraries were prepared by immunoSEQ multiplex PCR; TCRdb keeps only in-frame clonotypes and omits some of them. The sample yields 900,000 or so clones, roughly 16% seen once. Sample: naive CD4+ T cells from blood. All receptors come from a woman between 18 and 29 years old in good health.

This chain uses TRBV6-1 with TRBJ2-7; the D call may be TRBD1 or TRBD2 (5 bases each). CDR1 and CDR2 from the germline V gene are MNHNS and SASEGT. The V gene lost 1 base and the J gene lost 4 bases, with 17 bases spanning the gap. This CDR3 has 16 residues. As DNA, the CDR3 is TGTGCCAGCAGTGAAGGCGTAGGGACCAGAAGTTACGAGCAGTACTTC. Protein product: CASSEGVGTRSYEQYF.

A few counts support this clone. The CDR3 DNA is TGTGCCAGCAGCCCGGGGGTGTGGGGAGGACACAATGAGCAGTTCTTC. It yields the protein CASSPGVWGGHNEQFF. V is TRBV7-9 and J is TRBJ2-1; maybe TRBD2 (6 bases). The CDR3 is made up of 16 amino acids. V lost 5 bases and J lost 5, with 19 bases in between. Germline V gives CDR1 SEHNR, CDR2 FQNEAQ (reference sequence).

This clone was seen only a few times. The same CDR3 is also encoded by other DNA sequences in this sample. This chain connects TRBV18 to TRBJ2-7, with no clear D. The CDR3 contains 13 residues. Trimming stripped 0 bases from V and 2 bases from J, with 5 bases between. In germline, CDR1 is KGHSH, CDR2 LQKENI. CDR3 nucleotides: TGTGCCAGCTCACCACCAGGAGCCTACGAGCAGTACTTC. It codes for CASSPPGAYEQYF.

V usage is TRBV6-5 and J usage is TRBJ2-3; 7 positions match TRBD2. This CDR3 region has 15 residues. V gave up 6 bases and J gave up 6 bases; unmatched junction bases: 12. Looked up from germline, CDR1 is MNHEY and CDR2 is SVGAGI. The CDR3 sequence: CASRGLREGTDTQYF. The CDR3 DNA sequence: TGTGCCAGCAGAGGTCTTAGGGAGGGGACGGATACGCAGTATTTT.

The chain is built from TRBV6-1 and TRBJ2-3; D uncertain. V was cut by 7 bases and J by 2 bases, with 13 bases left in between. The CDR3 extends over 14 amino acids. The germline CDR1 and CDR2 sequences are MNHNS and SASEGT. The CDR3 nucleotides read TGTGCCAGCACCGTTGGCTCCTTCACAGATACGCAGTATTTT. Translating gives CASTVGSFTDTQYF.

The chain combines TRBV9 with TRBJ1-2; the D gene is possibly TRBD1 (5 bases). Germline values: CDR1 SGDLS, CDR2 YYNGEE. This CDR3 spans 13 amino acids. Trimming removed 4 bases at V and 7 bases at J, with 14 bases between. CDR3 amino acids: CASSLAQGGGYTF. The CDR3 DNA reads TGTGCCAGCAGCTTGGCGCAGGGTGGTGGCTACACCTTC.

The genes are TRBV18 and TRBJ2-7, with TRBD2 matching 9 bases. CDR3 size: 14 residues. V lost 3 bases and J lost 6; bases outside the gene matches: 6. The V gene's germline CDR1 is KGHSH and CDR2 LQKENI. The CDR3 protein is CASSPGTSIGEQYF. For the CDR3, the DNA is TGTGCCAGCTCACCTGGGACTAGCATAGGCGAGCAGTACTTC.

V is TRBV4-3 and J is TRBJ2-3; D might be TRBD1 (5 bases). The germline gives CDR1 LGHNA, CDR2 YSLEER. This CDR3 region has 15 residues. V was trimmed by 1 base and J by 0 bases, leaving 8 bases between them. DNA for the CDR3: TGCGCCAGCAGCCAAGCCCGGACAAGCACAGATACGCAGTATTTT. Translating gives CASSQARTSTDTQYF.

This chain joins TRBV27 and TRBJ2-3, with TRBD1 as a possible D gene (6 bases). Germline-derived CDR1 and CDR2 are MNHEY and SMNVEV (reference sequence). V was pared by 0 bases and J by 6 bases, with 13 bases between. The length of the CDR3 is 15 residues. CDR3 loop: CASSLSLGARDTQYF. The CDR3 coding sequence is TGTGCCAGCAGTTTATCCCTGGGGGCCCGTGATACGCAGTATTTT.

This clone was counted between two and nine times. The chain links TRBV5-1 to TRBJ2-5; 8 nucleotides agree with TRBD1. Trimming took 2 bases from V and 4 from J; bases not matched to a gene: 7. This CDR3 comprises 15 residues. Germline assignment: CDR1 SGHRS and CDR2 YFSETQ. CDR3 nucleotide sequence: TGCGCCAGCAGCTTACAGACAGGGGATGCAGAGACCCAGTACTTC. Amino acids: CASSLQTGDAETQYF.

This clone was seen a few times. The chain has TRBV10-3 and TRBJ1-5; tentative D call: TRBD1 (5 bases). Between the trimmed V and J ends, which lost 4 bases and 5 bases, there was a span of 9 bases. CDR1 and CDR2 (germline): ENHRY, SYGVKD. This CDR3 comprises 13 residues. This CDR3 reads CAISADRDQPQHF. CDR3 bases: TGTGCCATCAGTGCAGACAGAGATCAGCCCCAGCATTTT.

The chain combines TRBV9 with TRBJ2-7; 10 bases map to TRBD2. V dropped 9 bases and J dropped 2; count of bases not matched to a gene: 11. Germline assignment: CDR1 SGDLS and CDR2 YYNGEE. This CDR3 is 15 amino acids long. CDR3: CAIQAGTSGTYEQYF. In nucleotides, the CDR3 is TGTGCCATCCAAGCGGGTACTAGCGGGACCTACGAGCAGTACTTC.

CDR3 nucleotides: TGTGCCACCAGCAGGGCCGGGACAGGGATTGCGGAGACCCAGTACTTC. Encoded protein: CATSRAGTGIAETQYF. The V gene is TRBV15, the J gene TRBJ2-5, with 9 bases identical to TRBD1. The germline V gene has CDR1 LNHNV and CDR2 YYDKDF (reference sequence). V dropped 3 bases and J dropped 5; count of bases not matched to a gene: 10. The CDR3 is 16 residues long.

This clone was picked up a small number of times. As DNA, the CDR3 is TGTGCCAGCACCAGGGGGACAGCTAACAATGAGCAGTTCTTC. Its protein is CASTRGTANNEQFF. The genes are TRBV7-9 and TRBJ2-1, with 7 nucleotides matching TRBD1. Germline V gene sequence: CDR1 SEHNR, CDR2 FQNEAQ (reference sequence). After removal of 7 bases from V and 5 bases from J, the junction contained 8 bases not matched to a gene. The CDR3 extends over 14 amino acids.

The rearrangement uses TRBV25-1 and TRBJ2-3, with 8 bases that match TRBD2. There are 15 residues in the CDR3. The V gene end was trimmed by 3 bases and the J gene end by 5 bases; junction bases not matched to a gene: 7. From germline, CDR1 is MGHDK and CDR2 SYGVNS. CDR3 residues: CASSDPGGPGDTQYF. The CDR3 DNA reads TGTGCCAGCAGTGACCCGGGAGGGCCAGGAGATACGCAGTATTTT.

The chain links TRBV6-1 to TRBJ2-7; possibly TRBD2 for D (6 bases). Germline assignment: CDR1 MNHNS and CDR2 SASEGT. CDR3 length: 15 residues. The ends were cut back, 2 bases at V and 2 bases at J, with 13 bases in the middle. The CDR3 sequence is CASSEPGEVTYEQYF. The CDR3 nucleotides are TGTGCCAGCAGTGAACCGGGAGAGGTGACCTACGAGCAGTACTTC.

Concerning this clone itself: Other nucleotide sequences from this sample produce the same CDR3. The V and J genes are TRBV20-1 and TRBJ2-1; D call uncertain. Trimming left V 1 base short and J 6 bases short, with 4 bases between. The CDR3 extends over 11 amino acids. Germline lookup yields CDR1 DFQATT and CDR2 SNEGSKA (reference sequence). This CDR3 is CSARGFNEQFF. CDR3 nucleotides: TGCAGTGCTAGAGGTTTCAATGAGCAGTTCTTC.